The T cell receptor (beta chain) under discussion was sequenced for a study of T cells in Graves' hyperthyroidism and ophthalmopathy. V lost 3 bases to trimming and J lost 7 bases; unmatched junction nucleotides: 11. This CDR3 is 15 amino acids long. Germline CDR1 and CDR2: SQVTM and ANQGSEA. Amplified TCR beta CDR3 regions came from RNA transcripts. When the TCR CDR3 underwent first-round RT-PCR, the HTBI primer set was used. One entry per CDR3 protein results from TCRdb running MiXCR on the multiplex PCR reads. Found here are around 690,000 distinct CDR3 sequences, less than 25% of them singletons; the top ten hold more than 30%. Those patients with uncontrolled infection, other autoimmune disease, pregnancy or lactation were excluded. Diagnoses were established using clinical symptoms, serum thyroxine and TRAb, thyroid ultrasound and orbital computed tomography.

The sequencing input was blood. The TCR originated in a man younger than 40 with Graves' ophthalmopathy. The chain couples TRBV29-1 to TRBJ2-7; 11 bases align to TRBD2. The CDR3 region has the DNA TGCAGCGTTGAGGGAAGGGCTAGCGGGAGGAAAGAGCAGTACTTC. This gives the protein CSVEGRASGRKEQYF.